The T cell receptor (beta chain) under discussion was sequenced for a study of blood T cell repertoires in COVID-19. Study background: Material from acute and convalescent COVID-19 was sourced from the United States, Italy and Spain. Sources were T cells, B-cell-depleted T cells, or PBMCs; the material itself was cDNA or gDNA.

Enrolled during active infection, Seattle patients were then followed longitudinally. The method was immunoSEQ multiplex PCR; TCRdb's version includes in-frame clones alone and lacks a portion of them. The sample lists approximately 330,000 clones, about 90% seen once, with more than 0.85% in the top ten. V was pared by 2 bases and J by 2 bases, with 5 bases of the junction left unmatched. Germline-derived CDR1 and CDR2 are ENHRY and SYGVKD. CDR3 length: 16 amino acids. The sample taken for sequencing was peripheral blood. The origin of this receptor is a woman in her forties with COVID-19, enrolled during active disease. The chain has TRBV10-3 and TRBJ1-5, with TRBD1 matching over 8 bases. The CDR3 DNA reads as TGTGCCATCAGTGAGGACAGGGGTCGGCGCAATCAGCCCCAGCATTTT. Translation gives CAISEDRGRRNQPQHF.